This entry features one T cell receptor (beta chain) sequence. There are 14 residues in the CDR3. V lost 3 bases, J lost 2 bases, and 2 bases stayed unmatched. Looked up from germline, CDR1 is SGDLS and CDR2 is YYNGEE. This specimen comes from a study of blood T cell repertoires in COVID-19. The wider study: Samples representing acute and convalescent COVID-19 were sourced from the United States, Italy and Spain.

Per the study methods: Reference gene primers were amplified, and this amplification served to estimate nucleated cell counts. Some clones are missing from TCRdb's copy, which holds only in-frame ones; the method was immunoSEQ multiplex PCR. V, J and clone size reflect that table, while D and trimming were determined from the DNA. In the table there are about 210,000 clones, roughly nine tenths of which are singletons. The chain has TRBV9 and TRBJ2-1; 7 bases align to TRBD2. The sequenced sample was peripheral blood. The source of this sequence is a man aged 35-49 years with acute or convalescent COVID-19. CDR3 DNA: TGTGCCAGCAGCGCCACTAGCGCCTACAATGAGCAGTTCTTC. Translating it yields CASSATSAYNEQFF.